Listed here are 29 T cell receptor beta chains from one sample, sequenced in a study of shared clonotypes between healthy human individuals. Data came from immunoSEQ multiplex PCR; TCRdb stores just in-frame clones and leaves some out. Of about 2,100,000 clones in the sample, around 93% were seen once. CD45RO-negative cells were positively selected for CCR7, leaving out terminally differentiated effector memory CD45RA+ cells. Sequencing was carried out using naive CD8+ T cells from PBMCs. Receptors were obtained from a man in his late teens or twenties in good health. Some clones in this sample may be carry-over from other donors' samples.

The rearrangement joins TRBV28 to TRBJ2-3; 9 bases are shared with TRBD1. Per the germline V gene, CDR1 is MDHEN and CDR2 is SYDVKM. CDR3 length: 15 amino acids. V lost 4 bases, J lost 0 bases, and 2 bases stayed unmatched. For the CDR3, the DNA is TGTGCCAGCAGTTCACAGGGGGCTAGCACAGATACGCAGTATTTT. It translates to CASSSQGASTDTQYF.

CDR3 coding DNA: TGCGCCAGCAGCTCTTGGGTCACAGGGGGGAACTATGGCTACACCTTC. This sequence encodes CASSSWVTGGNYGYTF. The rearrangement uses TRBV5-1 and TRBJ1-2; 8 bases align to TRBD1. Losses at the gene ends were 3 bases for V and 2 bases for J; bases not matched to a gene: 9. There are 16 residues in the CDR3. Germline V gives CDR1 SGHRS, CDR2 YFSETQ. The complete variable domain, with remaining parts taken from reference TRBV5-1 and TRBJ1-2, reads KAGVTQTPRYLIKTRGQQVTLSCSPISGHRSVSWYQQTPGQGLQFLFEYFSETQRNKGNFPGRFSGRQFSNSRSEMNVSTLELGDSALYLCASSSWVTGGNYGYTFGSGTRLTVV.

CDR3 amino acids: CAWRGTGDQPQHF. CDR3 nucleotides: TGTGCCTGGAGGGGCACGGGGGATCAGCCCCAGCATTTT. The chain carries TRBV30 and TRBJ1-5, with TRBD1 as a possible D gene (5 bases). Trimming took off 3 bases at V and 5 bases at J, with 11 bases between the two ends. The CDR3 totals 13 residues. Germline loops: CDR1 GTSNPN, CDR2 SVGIG (reference sequence).

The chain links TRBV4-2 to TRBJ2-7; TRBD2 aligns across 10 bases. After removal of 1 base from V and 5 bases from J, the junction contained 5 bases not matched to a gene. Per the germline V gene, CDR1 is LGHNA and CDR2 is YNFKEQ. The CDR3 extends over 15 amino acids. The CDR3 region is CASSQVPSGSNEQYF. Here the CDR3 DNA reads TGTGCCAGCAGCCAAGTACCTAGCGGGAGCAACGAGCAGTACTTC.

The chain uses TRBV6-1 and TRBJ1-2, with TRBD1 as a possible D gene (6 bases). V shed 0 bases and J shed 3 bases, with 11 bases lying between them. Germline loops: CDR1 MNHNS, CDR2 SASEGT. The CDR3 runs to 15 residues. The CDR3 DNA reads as TGTGCCAGCAGTGAAGCTACAGGGTCCTACTATGGCTACACCTTC. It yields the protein CASSEATGSYYGYTF.

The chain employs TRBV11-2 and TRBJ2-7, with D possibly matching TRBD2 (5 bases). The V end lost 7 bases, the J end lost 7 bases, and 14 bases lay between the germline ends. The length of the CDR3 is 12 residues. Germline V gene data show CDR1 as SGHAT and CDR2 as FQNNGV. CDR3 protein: CASNGVMGEQYF. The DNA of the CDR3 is TGTGCCAGCAACGGGGTAATGGGGGAGCAGTACTTC.

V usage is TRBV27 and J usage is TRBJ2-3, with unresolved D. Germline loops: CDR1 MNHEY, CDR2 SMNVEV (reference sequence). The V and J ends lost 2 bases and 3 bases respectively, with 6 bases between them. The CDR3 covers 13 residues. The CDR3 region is CASSLQLTDTQYF. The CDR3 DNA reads TGTGCCAGCAGTTTACAGCTTACAGATACGCAGTATTTT.

The CDR3 bases are TGTGCCATCAGTGTCATGGTAAGGGGCCAGGGGGCGATGTACGAGCAGTACTTC. Translating gives CAISVMVRGQGAMYEQYF. The rearrangement joins TRBV10-3 to TRBJ2-7, with 8 bases identical to TRBD1. Trimming took 4 bases from V and 4 from J; bases not matched to a gene: 18. Per germline, CDR1 ENHRY and CDR2 SYGVKD. CDR3 length: 18 amino acids.

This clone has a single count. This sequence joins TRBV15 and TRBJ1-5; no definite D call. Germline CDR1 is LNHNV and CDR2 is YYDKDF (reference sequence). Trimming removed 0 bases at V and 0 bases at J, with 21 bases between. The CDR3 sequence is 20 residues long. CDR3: CATSRDRHLRGSYSNQPQHF. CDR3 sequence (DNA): TGTGCCACCAGCAGAGATCGGCACCTAAGAGGGTCATATAGCAATCAGCCCCAGCATTTT.

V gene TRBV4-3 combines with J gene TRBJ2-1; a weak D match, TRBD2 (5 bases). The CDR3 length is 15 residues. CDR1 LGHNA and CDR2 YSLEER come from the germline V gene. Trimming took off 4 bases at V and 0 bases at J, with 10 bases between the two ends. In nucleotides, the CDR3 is TGCGCCAGCAGCCTAAAGCGGAGCTCCTACAATGAGCAGTTCTTC. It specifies CASSLKRSSYNEQFF.

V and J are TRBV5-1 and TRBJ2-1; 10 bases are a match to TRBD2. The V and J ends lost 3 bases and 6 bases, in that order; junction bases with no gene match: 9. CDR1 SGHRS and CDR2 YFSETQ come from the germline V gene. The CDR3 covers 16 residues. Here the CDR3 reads CASSSYTSGNRNEQFF. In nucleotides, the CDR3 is TGCGCCAGCAGCTCCTATACTAGCGGGAATCGCAATGAGCAGTTCTTC.

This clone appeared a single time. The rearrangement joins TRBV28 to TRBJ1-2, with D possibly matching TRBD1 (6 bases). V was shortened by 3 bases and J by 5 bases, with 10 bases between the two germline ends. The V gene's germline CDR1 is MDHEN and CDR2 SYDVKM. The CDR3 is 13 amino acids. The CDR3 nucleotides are TGTGCCAGCAGTTTCAAGGGGGGGTATGGCTACACCTTC. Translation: CASSFKGGYGYTF.

The CDR3 DNA reads as TGTGCCAGCAGTTCCCAGCGGGCCTCAGGGGAGCAGTACTTC. It yields the protein CASSSQRASGEQYF. This sequence joins TRBV28 and TRBJ2-7, with D perhaps matching TRBD2 (6 bases). The CDR3 is 14 residues long. Germline V gene lookup returns CDR1 MDHEN and CDR2 SYDVKM. With 4 bases removed from V and 7 bases from J, the gap between germline ends came to 17 bases.

The DNA of the CDR3 is TGTGCCAGCAGCTTAGGCCAACTGGCGGGAGACGGGAACGGGGAGCTGTTTTTT. It specifies CASSLGQLAGDGNGELFF. This sequence joins TRBV11-2 and TRBJ2-2; 7 bases match TRBD2. The V gene's germline CDR1 is SGHAT and CDR2 FQNNGV. The CDR3 is 18 residues long. Trimming cost V 1 base and J 7 bases; bases outside gene matches: 15.

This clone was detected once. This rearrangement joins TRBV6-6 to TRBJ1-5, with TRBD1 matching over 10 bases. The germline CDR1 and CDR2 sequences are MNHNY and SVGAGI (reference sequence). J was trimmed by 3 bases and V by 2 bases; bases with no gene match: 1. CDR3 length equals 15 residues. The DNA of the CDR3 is TGTGCCAGCAGTTACGGGACAGGGGCCAATCAGCCCCAGCATTTT. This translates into CASSYGTGANQPQHF.

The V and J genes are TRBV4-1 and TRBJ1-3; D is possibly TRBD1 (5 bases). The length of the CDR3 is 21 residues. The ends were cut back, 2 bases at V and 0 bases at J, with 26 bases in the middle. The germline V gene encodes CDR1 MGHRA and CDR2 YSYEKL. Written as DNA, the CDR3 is TGCGCCAGCAGCCAATATCGAGGGGCGTCGGCAGACAGTAGCTCTGGAAACACCATATATTTT. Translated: CASSQYRGASADSSSGNTIYF.

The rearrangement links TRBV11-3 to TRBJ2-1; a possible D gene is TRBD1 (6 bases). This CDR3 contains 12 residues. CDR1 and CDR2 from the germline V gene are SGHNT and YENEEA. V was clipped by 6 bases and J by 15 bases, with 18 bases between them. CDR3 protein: CASRKGRDNRFF. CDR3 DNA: TGTGCCAGCAGAAAAGGCCGGGACAATCGGTTCTTC.

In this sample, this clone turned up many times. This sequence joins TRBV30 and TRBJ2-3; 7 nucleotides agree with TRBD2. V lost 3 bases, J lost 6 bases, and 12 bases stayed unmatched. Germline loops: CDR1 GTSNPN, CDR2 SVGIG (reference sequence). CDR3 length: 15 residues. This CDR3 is CAWRVVGGSEDTQYF. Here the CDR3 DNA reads TGTGCCTGGAGGGTGGTGGGCGGGAGTGAGGATACGCAGTATTTT.

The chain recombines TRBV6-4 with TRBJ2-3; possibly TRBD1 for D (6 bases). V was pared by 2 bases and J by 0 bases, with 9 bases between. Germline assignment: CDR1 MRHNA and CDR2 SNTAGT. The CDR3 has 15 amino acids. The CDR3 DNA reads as TGTGCCAGCAGTGACGGGGGCGGAAGCACAGATACGCAGTATTTT. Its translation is CASSDGGGSTDTQYF.

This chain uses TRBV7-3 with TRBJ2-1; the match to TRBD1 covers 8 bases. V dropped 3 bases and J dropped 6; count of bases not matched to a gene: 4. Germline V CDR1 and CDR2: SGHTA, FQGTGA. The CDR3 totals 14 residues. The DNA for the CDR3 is TGTGCCAGCAGCTTCCTTACAGGGGGCAATGAGCAGTTCTTC. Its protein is CASSFLTGGNEQFF. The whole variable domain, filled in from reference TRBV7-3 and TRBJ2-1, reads GAGVSQTPSNKVTEKGKYVELRCDPISGHTALYWYRQSLGQGPEFLIYFQGTGAADDSGLPNDRFFAVRPEGSVSTLKIQRTERGDSAVYLCASSFLTGGNEQFFGPGTRLTVL.

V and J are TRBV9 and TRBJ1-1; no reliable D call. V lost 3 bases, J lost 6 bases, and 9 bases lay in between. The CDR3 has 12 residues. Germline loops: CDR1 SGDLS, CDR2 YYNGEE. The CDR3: CASSGRSAEAFF. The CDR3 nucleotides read TGTGCCAGCAGCGGAAGGTCGGCTGAAGCTTTCTTT.

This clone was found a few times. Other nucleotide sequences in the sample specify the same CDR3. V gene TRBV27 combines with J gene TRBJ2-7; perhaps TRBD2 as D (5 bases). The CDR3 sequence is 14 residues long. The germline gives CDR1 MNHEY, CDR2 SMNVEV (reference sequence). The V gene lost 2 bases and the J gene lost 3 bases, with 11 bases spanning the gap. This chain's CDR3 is CASSLGGADYEQYF. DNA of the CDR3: TGTGCCAGCAGTTTAGGAGGAGCCGACTACGAGCAGTACTTC.

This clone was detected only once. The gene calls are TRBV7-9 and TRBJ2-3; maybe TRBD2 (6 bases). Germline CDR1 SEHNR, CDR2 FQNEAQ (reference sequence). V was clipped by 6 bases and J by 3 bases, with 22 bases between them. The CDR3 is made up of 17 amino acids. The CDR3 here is CASSPRPGRGTTDTQYF. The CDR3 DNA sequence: TGTGCCAGCAGTCCGCGACCGGGACGGGGGACTACAGATACGCAGTATTTT.

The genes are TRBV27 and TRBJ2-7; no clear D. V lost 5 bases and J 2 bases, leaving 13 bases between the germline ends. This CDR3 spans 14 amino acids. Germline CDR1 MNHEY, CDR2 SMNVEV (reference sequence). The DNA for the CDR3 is TGTGCCAGCAGTACCCTCCCGCTAGCCTACGAGCAGTACTTC. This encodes CASSTLPLAYEQYF.

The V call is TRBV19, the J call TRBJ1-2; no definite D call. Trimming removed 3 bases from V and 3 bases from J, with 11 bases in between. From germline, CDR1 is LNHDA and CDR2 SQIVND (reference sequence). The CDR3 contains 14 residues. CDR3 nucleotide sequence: TGTGCCAGTAGTATTAAGATTGGGGACTATGGCTACACCTTC. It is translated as CASSIKIGDYGYTF.

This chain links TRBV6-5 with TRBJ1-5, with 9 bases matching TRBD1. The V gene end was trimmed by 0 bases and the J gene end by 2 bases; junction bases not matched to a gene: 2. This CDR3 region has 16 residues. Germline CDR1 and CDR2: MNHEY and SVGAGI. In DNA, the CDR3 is TGTGCCAGCAGTTACTCGAGGACAGGGGGCAATCAGCCCCAGCATTTT. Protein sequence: CASSYSRTGGNQPQHF.

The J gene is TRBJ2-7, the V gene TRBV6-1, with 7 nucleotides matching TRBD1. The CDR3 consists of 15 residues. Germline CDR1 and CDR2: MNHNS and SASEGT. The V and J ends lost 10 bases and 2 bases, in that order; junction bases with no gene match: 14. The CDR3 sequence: CATPRVDRVPYEQYF. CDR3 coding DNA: TGTGCCACCCCACGGGTCGACAGGGTCCCCTACGAGCAGTACTTC.

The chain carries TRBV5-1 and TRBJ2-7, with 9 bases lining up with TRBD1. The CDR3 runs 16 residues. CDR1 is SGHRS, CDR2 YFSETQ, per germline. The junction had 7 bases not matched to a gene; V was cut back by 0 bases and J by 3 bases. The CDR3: CASSLGPYRGLYEQYF. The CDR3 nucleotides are TGCGCCAGCAGCTTGGGGCCTTACAGGGGGCTCTACGAGCAGTACTTC.

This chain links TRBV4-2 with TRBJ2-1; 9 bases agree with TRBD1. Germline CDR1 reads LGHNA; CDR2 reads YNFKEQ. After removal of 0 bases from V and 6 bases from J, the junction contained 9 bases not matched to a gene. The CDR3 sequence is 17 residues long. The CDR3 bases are TGTGCCAGCAGCCAAGATAGATCGCTGACAGGGGGCAATGAGCAGTTCTTC. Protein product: CASSQDRSLTGGNEQFF.